These T cell receptor beta chains were read from a single sample in a study of blood T cell repertoires in COVID-19. Sequencing used immunoSEQ multiplex PCR; TCRdb keeps in-frame clones, though not all of them. The sample lists around 200,000 clones, about 87% occurring once. The specimen was peripheral blood. These receptors originate from a woman between 18 and 30 years old who had recovered from COVID-19. The CDR3 runs from the conserved cysteine through the conserved F or W. The D gene is left open where the match is weak. Expanded clones are given a class, and other clones once, few, many or no size at all.

d_call: TRBD1
j_call: TRBJ2-2
v_call: TRBV19
clone_size: -
cdr3_aa: CASSTLDRAAGELFF
cdr3_nt: TGTGCCAGTAGTACGTTGGACAGGGCGGCCGGGGAGCTGTTTTTT

d_call: TRBD1
j_call: TRBJ2-7
v_call: TRBV19
clone_size: few
cdr3_aa: CASSDRGLDEQYF
cdr3_nt: TGTGCCAGTAGTGACAGGGGGCTCGACGAGCAGTACTTC

d_call: -
j_call: TRBJ1-2
v_call: TRBV29-1
clone_size: -
cdr3_aa: CSATRGLNYGYTF
cdr3_nt: TGCAGCGCAACCCGGGGATTGAACTATGGCTACACCTTC

d_call: -
j_call: TRBJ2-2
v_call: TRBV5-6
clone_size: -
cdr3_aa: CASSLRGFSTGELFF
cdr3_nt: TGTGCCAGCAGCTTGCGGGGTTTTTCGACCGGGGAGCTGTTTTTT

d_call: -
j_call: TRBJ2-7
v_call: TRBV6-6
clone_size: -
cdr3_aa: CASSDPGRLIYEQYF
cdr3_nt: TGTGCCAGCAGTGACCCAGGGCGTCTCATCTACGAGCAGTACTTC

d_call: TRBD1
j_call: TRBJ2-7
v_call: TRBV7-3
clone_size: -
cdr3_aa: CASSPGQGASYEQYF
cdr3_nt: TGTGCCAGCAGCCCGGGACAGGGGGCGTCCTACGAGCAGTACTTC

d_call: -
j_call: TRBJ1-2
v_call: TRBV2
clone_size: -
cdr3_aa: CASRATVGLNNDGYTF
cdr3_nt: TGTGCCAGCAGGGCGACCGTGGGCCTAAATAATGATGGCTACACCTTC

d_call: -
j_call: TRBJ2-1
v_call: TRBV25-1
clone_size: -
cdr3_aa: CASSSLRGGYGEQFF
cdr3_nt: TGTGCCAGCAGTTCCTTGAGGGGGGGTTACGGTGAGCAGTTCTTC

d_call: -
j_call: TRBJ2-6
v_call: TRBV7-3
clone_size: -
cdr3_aa: CASSPGLSGANVLTF
cdr3_nt: TGTGCCAGCAGCCCAGGACTTTCTGGGGCCAACGTCCTGACTTTC

d_call: -
j_call: TRBJ2-5
v_call: TRBV7-9
clone_size: once
cdr3_aa: CASSPGDSSFETQYF
cdr3_nt: TGTGCCAGCAGCCCGGGGGACAGTAGTTTTGAGACCCAGTACTTC

d_call: -
j_call: TRBJ1-1
v_call: TRBV6-2/TRBV6-3
clone_size: -
cdr3_aa: CASSLDYKTGNTEAFF
cdr3_nt: TGTGCCAGCAGTCTTGACTATAAGACGGGGAACACTGAAGCTTTCTTT

d_call: -
j_call: TRBJ1-2
v_call: TRBV27
clone_size: few
cdr3_aa: CASSFDSNYGYTF
cdr3_nt: TGTGCCAGCAGTTTCGACAGTAACTATGGCTACACCTTC

d_call: -
j_call: TRBJ2-3
v_call: TRBV27
clone_size: -
cdr3_aa: CASSHQGGLGTDTQYF
cdr3_nt: TGTGCCAGCAGTCACCAGGGGGGACTAGGGACAGATACGCAGTATTTT

d_call: -
j_call: TRBJ1-2
v_call: TRBV2
clone_size: -
cdr3_aa: CASSAQGPLYGYTF
cdr3_nt: TGTGCCAGCAGTGCCCAGGGCCCTCTCTATGGCTACACCTTC

d_call: TRBD2
j_call: TRBJ2-4
v_call: TRBV20-1
clone_size: -
cdr3_aa: CSASVLAGAKNIQYF
cdr3_nt: TGCAGTGCTAGTGTACTAGCGGGCGCCAAAAACATTCAGTACTTC

d_call: TRBD2
j_call: TRBJ2-1
v_call: TRBV5-1
clone_size: -
cdr3_aa: CASSLNLAGVSSSYNEQFF
cdr3_nt: TGCGCCAGCAGCTTGAATCTAGCGGGGGTTTCAAGCTCCTACAATGAGCAGTTCTTC

d_call: TRBD1
j_call: TRBJ1-5
v_call: TRBV19
clone_size: -
cdr3_aa: CASRDRGRQPQHF
cdr3_nt: TGTGCCAGTAGAGACAGGGGGCGTCAGCCCCAGCATTTT

d_call: -
j_call: TRBJ2-5
v_call: TRBV6-5
clone_size: -
cdr3_aa: CASSQRDETQYF
cdr3_nt: TGTGCCAGCAGTCAAAGAGATGAGACCCAGTACTTC

d_call: TRBD2
j_call: TRBJ2-2
v_call: TRBV27
clone_size: -
cdr3_aa: CASSLSGGGGELFF
cdr3_nt: TGTGCCAGCAGTTTATCGGGCGGGGGCGGGGAGCTGTTTTTT

d_call: -
j_call: TRBJ2-2
v_call: TRBV27
clone_size: -
cdr3_aa: CASSLSVGVTGELFF
cdr3_nt: TGTGCCAGCAGTTTATCGGTAGGGGTTACCGGGGAGCTGTTTTTT

d_call: TRBD2
j_call: TRBJ2-2
v_call: TRBV7-2
clone_size: -
cdr3_aa: CASSLATVRGGSGELFF
cdr3_nt: TGTGCCAGCAGCTTAGCGACAGTGCGGGGGGGCTCCGGGGAGCTGTTTTTT

d_call: TRBD1
j_call: TRBJ1-2
v_call: TRBV30
clone_size: few
cdr3_aa: CAWNTGEGYGYTF
cdr3_nt: TGTGCCTGGAACACAGGGGAAGGGTATGGCTACACCTTC

d_call: TRBD1
j_call: TRBJ1-2
v_call: TRBV3-1/TRBV3-2
clone_size: once
cdr3_aa: CASSQAQGQGANYGYTF
cdr3_nt: TGTGCCAGCAGCCAAGCCCAGGGACAGGGGGCGAACTATGGCTACACCTTC

d_call: TRBD2
j_call: TRBJ2-3
v_call: TRBV27
clone_size: -
cdr3_aa: CASSPRLAGGLDTQYF
cdr3_nt: TGTGCCAGCAGCCCCAGACTAGCGGGGGGGCTAGATACGCAGTATTTT

d_call: -
j_call: TRBJ1-6
v_call: TRBV11-2
clone_size: few
cdr3_aa: CASSLDSRGANSPLHF
cdr3_nt: TGTGCCAGCAGCTTAGACTCCCGGGGGGCGAATTCACCCCTCCACTTT

d_call: TRBD2
j_call: TRBJ2-1
v_call: TRBV3-1/TRBV3-2
clone_size: -
cdr3_aa: CASSQDWDSGGYNEQFF
cdr3_nt: TGTGCCAGCAGCCAAGATTGGGATAGCGGGGGGTACAATGAGCAGTTCTTC

d_call: -
j_call: TRBJ1-1
v_call: TRBV19
clone_size: -
cdr3_aa: CASSIDPTANTEAFF
cdr3_nt: TGTGCCAGTAGTATAGACCCGACAGCTAACACTGAAGCTTTCTTT

d_call: TRBD1
j_call: TRBJ2-5
v_call: TRBV5-1
clone_size: -
cdr3_aa: CASSLAPGGGDQETQYF
cdr3_nt: TGCGCCAGCAGCTTGGCCCCAGGGGGCGGGGACCAAGAGACCCAGTACTTC